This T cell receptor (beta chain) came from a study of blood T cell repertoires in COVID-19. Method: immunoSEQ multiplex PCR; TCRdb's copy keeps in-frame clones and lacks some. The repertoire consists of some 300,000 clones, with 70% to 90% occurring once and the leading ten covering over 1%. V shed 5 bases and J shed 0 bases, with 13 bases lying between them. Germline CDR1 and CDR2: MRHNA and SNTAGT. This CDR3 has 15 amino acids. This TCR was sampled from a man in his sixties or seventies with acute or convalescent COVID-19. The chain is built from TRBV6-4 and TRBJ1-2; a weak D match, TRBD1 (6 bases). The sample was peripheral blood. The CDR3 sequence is CASSQQGSSNYGYTF. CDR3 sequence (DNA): TGTGCCAGCAGTCAACAGGGTTCGTCTAACTATGGCTACACCTTC.